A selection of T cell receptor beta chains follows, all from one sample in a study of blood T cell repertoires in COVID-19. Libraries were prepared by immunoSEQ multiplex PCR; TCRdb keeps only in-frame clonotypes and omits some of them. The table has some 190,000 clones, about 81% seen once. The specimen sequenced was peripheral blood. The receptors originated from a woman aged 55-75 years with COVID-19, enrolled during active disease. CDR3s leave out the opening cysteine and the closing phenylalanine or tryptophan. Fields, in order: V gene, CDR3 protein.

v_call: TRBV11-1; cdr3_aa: ASTIGTSGSPQY
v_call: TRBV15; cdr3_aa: ATSRELEGTQY
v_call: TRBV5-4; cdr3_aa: ASSRDSNSPLH
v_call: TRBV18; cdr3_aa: ASSQNRDRAYEQY
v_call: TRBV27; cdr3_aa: ASSLGSGLLNTEAF
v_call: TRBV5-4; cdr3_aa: ASSLERILDEQY
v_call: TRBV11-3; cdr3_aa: ASSLGTGADEQY
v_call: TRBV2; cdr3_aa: ASSAGYSPLH
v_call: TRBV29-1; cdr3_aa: SVEETSGGPDTQY
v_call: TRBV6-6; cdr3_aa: ASSFSGGEANEKLF
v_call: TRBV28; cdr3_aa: ASSFSTGGSGYGYT
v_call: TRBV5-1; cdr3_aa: ASSPGPGGTEAF
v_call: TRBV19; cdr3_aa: AGKEGANSPLH
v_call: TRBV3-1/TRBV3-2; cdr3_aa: ASSQRTSGGASNTGELF
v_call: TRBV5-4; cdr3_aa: ASSLGGSGADTQY
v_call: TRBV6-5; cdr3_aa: ASSYFPPGGVNEQF
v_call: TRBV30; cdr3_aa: AWSISGQGNQPQH
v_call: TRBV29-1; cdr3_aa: SVDLSQETQY
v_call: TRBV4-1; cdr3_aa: ASSQTVVSYEQY
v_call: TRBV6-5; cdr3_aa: ASSYSLSNEAF
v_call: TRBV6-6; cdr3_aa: ASSSYRGIVAEAF
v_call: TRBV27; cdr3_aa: ASSFEGGGIFTLH
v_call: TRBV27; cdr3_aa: ASSSPNEQY
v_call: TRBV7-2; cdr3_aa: ASSPTGGANTGELF
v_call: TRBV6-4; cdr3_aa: ASSQGTSATDTQY
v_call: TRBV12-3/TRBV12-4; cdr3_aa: ASSYTVNTEAF
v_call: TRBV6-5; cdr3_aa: ASRSSGEETQY
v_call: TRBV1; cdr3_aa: TSSPDRQGECYGYT
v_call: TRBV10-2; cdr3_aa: ASSHGQGVPFRTEAF
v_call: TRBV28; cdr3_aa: ASGYTWTSGGDTQY
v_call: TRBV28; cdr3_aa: ASGPPHGYT
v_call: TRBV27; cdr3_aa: ASSPQGRNSPLH
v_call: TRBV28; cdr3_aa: ASSLDGLAAEQETQY
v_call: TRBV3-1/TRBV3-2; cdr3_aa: ASSYRGAQPQH